Below, 18 T cell receptor beta chains from the same sample are listed, as sequenced in a study of cytotoxic CD8 clonotypes in ibrutinib-treated CLL. Clones were read by immunoSEQ multiplex PCR, and TCRdb kept only the in-frame ones, dropping some. This table has approximately 33,000 clones, roughly three quarters appearing once. This material consisted of PBMCs, taken before ibrutinib treatment. The receptors stem from a human donor with chronic lymphocytic leukemia.

The rearrangement uses TRBV7-2 and TRBJ2-1, with D maybe TRBD1 (5 bases). The CDR3 is made up of 13 amino acids. Germline loops: CDR1 SGHTA, CDR2 FQGNSA. V was trimmed by 6 bases and J by 6 bases, leaving 12 bases between them. In DNA form, the CDR3 reads TGTGCCAGCAGAGAACAGGTCGGCAATGAGCAGTTCTTC. Amino acids: CASREQVGNEQFF.

The rearrangement uses TRBV4-2 and TRBJ2-7; D is unresolved. In germline, CDR1 is LGHNA, CDR2 YNFKEQ. Between the trimmed V and J ends, which lost 0 bases and 3 bases, there was a span of 21 bases. The CDR3 loop spans 18 amino acids. DNA of the CDR3: TGTGCCAGCAGCCAAGATGGCCGATGGGTAGAACCGCACTACGAGCAGTACTTC. Its translation is CASSQDGRWVEPHYEQYF.

The genes are TRBV27 and TRBJ2-1, with D perhaps being TRBD1 or TRBD2 (5 bases each). V gave up 0 bases and J gave up 8 bases, with 5 bases separating them. The CDR3 runs 12 residues. Germline CDR1 and CDR2: MNHEY and SMNVEV (reference sequence). The CDR3 DNA reads TGTGCCAGCAGTTTATCGGGGGATGAGCAGTTCTTC. Encoded protein: CASSLSGDEQFF.

This clone was detected only a few times. This chain links TRBV27 with TRBJ1-1; D ambiguous. CDR1 is MNHEY, CDR2 SMNVEV, per germline (reference sequence). V lost 8 bases, J lost 4 bases, and 17 bases lay in between. The CDR3 runs 14 residues. The CDR3 sequence: CASRQGSALTEAFF. CDR3 in DNA: TGTGCCAGCCGCCAAGGGTCAGCTCTCACTGAAGCTTTCTTT.

The CDR3 DNA is TGTGCCAGCAGACTGACAAACTACAATGAGCAGTTCTTC. Protein sequence: CASRLTNYNEQFF. This rearrangement joins TRBV6-5 to TRBJ2-1; D uncertain. The CDR3 loop spans 13 amino acids. Trimming took 6 bases from V and 3 from J, leaving 9 bases between them. Germline V gene sequence: CDR1 MNHEY, CDR2 SVGAGI.

The V call is TRBV30, the J call TRBJ2-7; D is possibly TRBD2 (6 bases). CDR3 length: 14 amino acids. Germline values: CDR1 GTSNPN, CDR2 SVGIG (reference sequence). Trimming took off 2 bases at V and 4 bases at J, with 15 bases between the two ends. CDR3 sequence: CAWSFGLSGYEQYF. CDR3 in DNA: TGTGCCTGGAGTTTTGGGCTTAGCGGTTACGAGCAGTACTTC.

This clone was seen a few times. The chain carries TRBV30 and TRBJ2-4; D is unclear. Germline V gene sequence: CDR1 GTSNPN, CDR2 SVGIG (reference sequence). The CDR3 totals 15 residues. The V end lost 4 bases, the J end lost 0 bases, and 13 bases lay between the germline ends. CDR3 nucleotide sequence: TGTGCCTGGACCCCCCCCGGGCTAGCCAAAAACATTCAGTACTTC. Translation: CAWTPPGLAKNIQYF. Drawing the rest from reference TRBV30 and TRBJ2-4, the complete variable domain is SQTIHQWPATLVQPVGSPLSLECTVEGTSNPNLYWYRQAAGRGLQLLFYSVGIGQISSEVPQNLSASRPQDRQFILSSKKLLLSDSGFYLCAWTPPGLAKNIQYFGAGTRLSVL.

This clone was found once. The V call is TRBV11-2, the J call TRBJ2-5; D tentatively reads TRBD1 or TRBD2 (5 bases each). Germline lookup yields CDR1 SGHAT and CDR2 FQNNGV. The CDR3 consists of 15 residues. Trimming cost V 3 bases and J 4 bases, with 15 bases left between them. DNA for the CDR3: TGTGCCAGCAGCTTCGAGCCGGGACGTAGAGAGACCCAGTACTTC. It specifies CASSFEPGRRETQYF.

Only one count was recorded for this clone. The CDR3 DNA is TGTGCCAGCTCACCTCGGACCGGGGACAGCCAGACTGAAGCTTTCTTT. Translation gives CASSPRTGDSQTEAFF. This chain joins TRBV18 and TRBJ1-1; TRBD1 aligns across 7 bases. J lost 5 bases, V lost 3 bases, and 12 bases had no gene match. Germline assignment: CDR1 KGHSH and CDR2 LQKENI. The CDR3 contains 16 residues. Drawing the rest from reference TRBV18 and TRBJ1-1, the complete variable domain is NAGVMQNPRHLVRRRGQEARLRCSPMKGHSHVYWYRQLPEEGLKFMVYLQKENIIDESGMPKERFSAEFPKEGPSILRIQQVVRGDSAAYFCASSPRTGDSQTEAFFGQGTRLTVV.

This clone was seen more than once but under ten times. The V gene is TRBV4-3, the J gene TRBJ1-5; tentatively, D is TRBD1 (5 bases). The CDR3 sequence is 15 residues long. Germline assignment: CDR1 LGHNA and CDR2 YSLEER. Deletions cut 0 bases from V and 0 bases from J, with 6 bases between. The DNA of the CDR3 is TGCGCCAGCAGCCAAGATCAGGGTAGCAATCAGCCCCAGCATTTT. Translated: CASSQDQGSNQPQHF.

V and J are TRBV4-2 and TRBJ2-7, with D perhaps TRBD2 (5 bases). Deletions cut 3 bases from V and 0 bases from J, with 15 bases between. The length of the CDR3 is 16 residues. The V gene's germline CDR1 is LGHNA and CDR2 YNFKEQ. In DNA form, the CDR3 reads TGTGCCAGCAGCCAGTCGGCGGGCCTAATCTCCTACGAGCAGTACTTC. Residues: CASSQSAGLISYEQYF.

This chain joins TRBV6-5 and TRBJ2-7; TRBD1 matches at 7 bases. The CDR3 consists of 14 residues. CDR1 MNHEY and CDR2 SVGAGI come from the germline V gene. The V segment lost 2 bases and the J segment 3 bases; nucleotides outside the gene matches: 4. In nucleotides, the CDR3 is TGTGCCAGCAGTTACCACAGGGGCGACTACGAGCAGTACTTC. The encoded protein is CASSYHRGDYEQYF.

The chain uses TRBV6-1 and TRBJ2-7; a possible D gene is TRBD1 (6 bases). Trimming removed 6 bases from V and 2 bases from J, with 17 bases in between. Germline CDR1 and CDR2: MNHNS and SASEGT. This CDR3 is built from 15 residues. CDR3 sequence: CASRPADSSPYEQYF. CDR3 coding DNA: TGTGCCAGCAGGCCGGCGGACAGCTCGCCCTACGAGCAGTACTTC.

The genes are TRBV14 and TRBJ2-5, with TRBD2 matching 10 bases. The germline gives CDR1 SGHDN, CDR2 FVKESK. V lost 5 bases to trimming and J lost 10 bases; unmatched junction nucleotides: 7. The CDR3 has 13 amino acids. The CDR3 protein is CASSERGLAVQYF. The CDR3 DNA is TGTGCCAGCAGCGAACGTGGACTAGCGGTCCAGTACTTC.

This sequence joins TRBV19 and TRBJ1-2; D is unclear. This CDR3 region has 12 residues. Trimming took 8 bases from V and 4 from J, leaving 11 bases between them. Germline CDR1 and CDR2: LNHDA and SQIVND (reference sequence). In DNA, the CDR3 is TGTGCCAGTTATATGGGTCCCTATGGCTACACCTTC. This translates into CASYMGPYGYTF.

This chain uses TRBV29-1 with TRBJ2-7; D not certain. The V gene lost 3 bases and the J gene lost 3 bases, with 15 bases spanning the gap. Germline loops: CDR1 SQVTM, CDR2 ANQGSEA. The CDR3 length is 14 residues. CDR3 loop: CSVDGPPNGYEQYF. The CDR3 DNA is TGCAGCGTTGACGGACCCCCGAACGGCTACGAGCAGTACTTC.

Here the CDR3 reads CASSRGPLSGSYTF. The CDR3 DNA reads TGTGCCAGTAGTAGGGGACCGCTCTCCGGTAGCTACACCTTC. The chain combines TRBV19 with TRBJ1-2; possibly TRBD1 for D (5 bases). The CDR3 runs 14 residues. V lost 4 bases and J lost 9, with 18 bases in between. Per germline, CDR1 LNHDA and CDR2 SQIVND (reference sequence).

Only one count was recorded for this clone. This chain links TRBV15 with TRBJ2-5; 14 positions match TRBD2. The CDR3 runs to 15 residues. V shed 4 bases and J 4 bases; nucleotides not matched to a gene: 2. Per germline, CDR1 LNHNV and CDR2 YYDKDF (reference sequence). The CDR3 here is CATSKGLAGVETQYF. CDR3 DNA sequence: TGTGCCACCAGCAAGGGACTAGCGGGAGTAGAGACCCAGTACTTC.